This T cell receptor beta chain was identified in a study of tumor-infiltrating lymphocytes in primary liver carcinoma. Both RNA and DNA were isolated together from about 20-30 mg of bulk tissue that had not been sorted. This CDR3 has 21 residues. The germline gives CDR1 PRHDT, CDR2 FYEKMQ (reference sequence). V gave up 5 bases and J gave up 0 bases; unmatched junction bases: 18. This clonotype was seen more than once but under ten times. Total RNA amounting to 500 ng was the source from which TCR beta cDNA was made with a constant-region primer. ARM-PCR was slightly modified, and three nested multiplex PCR rounds with it gave rise to the TCR beta libraries. The two initial PCR rounds, roughly 9 cycles each, used TRBV1-TRBV30 forward and C-beta reverse primers. From the multiplex PCR reads, TCRdb called clonotypes with MiXCR, one entry per CDR3 protein. The sample lists approximately 110,000 distinct CDR3 sequences, around 64% seen once, with more than 7% in the top ten.

The chain combines TRBV13 with TRBJ2-6; 8 positions match TRBD1. Sequencing was done on a sample of liver tumor tissue from sampling region 3. The subset is: tumor region T3, left-lateral pole. This clonotype was sampled from a woman aged 55-69 years with primary liver carcinoma and hepatitis B virus infection. CDR3 protein: CASSPPRGRDRRYSGANVLTF. The CDR3 DNA reads as TGTGCCAGCAGCCCCCCCCGAGGCCGGGACAGGAGATACTCTGGGGCCAACGTCCTGACTTTC.